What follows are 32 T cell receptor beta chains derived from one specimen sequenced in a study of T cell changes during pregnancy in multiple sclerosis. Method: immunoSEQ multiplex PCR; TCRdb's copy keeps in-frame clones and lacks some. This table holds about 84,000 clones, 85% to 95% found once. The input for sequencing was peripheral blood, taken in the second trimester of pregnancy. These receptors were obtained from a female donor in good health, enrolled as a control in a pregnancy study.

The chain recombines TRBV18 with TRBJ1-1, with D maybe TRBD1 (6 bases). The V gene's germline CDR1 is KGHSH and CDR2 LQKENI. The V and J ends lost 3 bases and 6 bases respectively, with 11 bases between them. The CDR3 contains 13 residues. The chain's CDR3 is CASSPTGRAEAFF. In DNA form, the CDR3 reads TGTGCCAGCTCACCTACAGGGAGGGCTGAAGCTTTCTTT.

The CDR3 loop reads CASSRGSSYNEQFF. As DNA, the CDR3 is TGTGCCAGCAGCAGGGGAAGCTCCTACAATGAGCAGTTCTTC. The V gene is TRBV6-6, the J gene TRBJ2-1, with D maybe TRBD1 (6 bases). The germline V and J ends were trimmed by 6 bases and 0 bases, with 9 bases remaining between them. The CDR3 covers 14 residues. The germline V gene has CDR1 MNHNY and CDR2 SVGAGI (reference sequence).

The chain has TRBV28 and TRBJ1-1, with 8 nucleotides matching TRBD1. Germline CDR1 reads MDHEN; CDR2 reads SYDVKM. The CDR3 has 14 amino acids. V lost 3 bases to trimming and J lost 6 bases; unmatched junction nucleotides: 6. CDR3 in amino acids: CASSFRQGAAEAFF. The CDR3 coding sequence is TGTGCCAGCAGTTTTCGCCAGGGGGCAGCTGAAGCTTTCTTT.

The CDR3 loop is CASSLDRTGVNEQFF. DNA for the CDR3: TGTGCCAGCAGCTTAGATAGGACAGGAGTCAATGAGCAGTTCTTC. The chain is built from TRBV7-2 and TRBJ2-1; 7 bases fit TRBD1. This CDR3 has 15 residues. J lost 6 bases, V lost 1 base, and 6 bases had no gene match. Germline CDR1 and CDR2: SGHTA and FQGNSA.

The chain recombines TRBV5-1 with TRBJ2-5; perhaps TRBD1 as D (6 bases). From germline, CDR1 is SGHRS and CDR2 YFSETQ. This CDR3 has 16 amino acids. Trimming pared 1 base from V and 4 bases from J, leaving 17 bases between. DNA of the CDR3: TGCGCCAGCAGCTTGCCGACTGGACAGAAAGGAGAGACCCAGTACTTC. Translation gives CASSLPTGQKGETQYF.

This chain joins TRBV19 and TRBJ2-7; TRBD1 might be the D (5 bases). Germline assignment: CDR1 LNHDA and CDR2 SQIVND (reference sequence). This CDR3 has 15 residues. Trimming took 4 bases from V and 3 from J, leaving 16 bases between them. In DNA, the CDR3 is TGTGCCAGTAGTACCCAAGGGGCGGCCTACTACGAGCAGTACTTC. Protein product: CASSTQGAAYYEQYF.

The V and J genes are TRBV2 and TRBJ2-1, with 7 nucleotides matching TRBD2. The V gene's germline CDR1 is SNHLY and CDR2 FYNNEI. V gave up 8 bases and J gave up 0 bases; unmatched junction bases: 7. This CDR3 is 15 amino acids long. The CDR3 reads CASFLGEGSYNEQFF. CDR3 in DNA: TGTGCCAGCTTCCTCGGGGAGGGCTCCTACAATGAGCAGTTCTTC.

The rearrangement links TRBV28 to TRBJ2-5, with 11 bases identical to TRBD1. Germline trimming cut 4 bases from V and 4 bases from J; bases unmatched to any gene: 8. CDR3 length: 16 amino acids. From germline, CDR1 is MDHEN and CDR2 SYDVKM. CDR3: CASSSPRTGGIETQYF. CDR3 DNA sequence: TGTGCCAGCAGTTCCCCCCGGACAGGGGGCATAGAGACCCAGTACTTC.

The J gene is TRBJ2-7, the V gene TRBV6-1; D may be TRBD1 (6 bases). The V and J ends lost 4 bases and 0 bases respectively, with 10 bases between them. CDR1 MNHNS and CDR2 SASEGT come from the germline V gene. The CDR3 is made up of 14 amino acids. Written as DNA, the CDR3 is TGTGCCAGCAGTGGGACAGTCTTCTCCTACGAGCAGTACTTC. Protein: CASSGTVFSYEQYF.

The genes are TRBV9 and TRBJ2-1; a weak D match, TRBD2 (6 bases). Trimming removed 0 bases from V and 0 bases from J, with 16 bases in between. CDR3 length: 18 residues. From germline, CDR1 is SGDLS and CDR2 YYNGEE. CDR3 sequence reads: CASSVVSWRDVSYNEQFF. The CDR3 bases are TGTGCCAGCAGCGTAGTCTCTTGGCGGGATGTCTCCTACAATGAGCAGTTCTTC.

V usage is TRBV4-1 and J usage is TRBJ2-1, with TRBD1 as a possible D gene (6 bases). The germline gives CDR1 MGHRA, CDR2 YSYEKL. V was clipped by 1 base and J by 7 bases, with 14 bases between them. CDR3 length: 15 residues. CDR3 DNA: TGCGCCAGCAGCCAAGCTTGGGGCAGGGGAAATGAGCAGTTCTTC. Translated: CASSQAWGRGNEQFF.

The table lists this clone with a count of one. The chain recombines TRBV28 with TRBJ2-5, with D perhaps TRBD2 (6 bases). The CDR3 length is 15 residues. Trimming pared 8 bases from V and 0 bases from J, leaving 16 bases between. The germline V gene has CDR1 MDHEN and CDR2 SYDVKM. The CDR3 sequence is CASSRGTWYQETQYF. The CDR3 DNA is TGTGCCAGCTCGCGGGGCACTTGGTACCAAGAGACCCAGTACTTC.

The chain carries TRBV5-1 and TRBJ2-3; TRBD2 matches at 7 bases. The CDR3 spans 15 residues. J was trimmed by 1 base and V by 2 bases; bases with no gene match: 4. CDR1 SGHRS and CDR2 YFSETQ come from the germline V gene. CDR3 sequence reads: CASSLPGGGTDTQYF. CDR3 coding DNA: TGCGCCAGCAGCTTACCGGGGGGAGGCACAGATACGCAGTATTTT.

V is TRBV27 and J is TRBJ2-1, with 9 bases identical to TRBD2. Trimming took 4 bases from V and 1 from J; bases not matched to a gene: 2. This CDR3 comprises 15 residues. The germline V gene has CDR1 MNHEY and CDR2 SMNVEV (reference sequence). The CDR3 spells CASSSSGGSYNEQFF. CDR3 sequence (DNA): TGTGCCAGCAGTTCAAGCGGGGGGTCCTACAATGAGCAGTTCTTC.

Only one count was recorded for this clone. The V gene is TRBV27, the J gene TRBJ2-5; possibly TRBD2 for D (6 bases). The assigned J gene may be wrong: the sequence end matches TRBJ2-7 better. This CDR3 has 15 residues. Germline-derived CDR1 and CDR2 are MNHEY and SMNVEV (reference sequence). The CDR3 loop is CASSSGLQKFYEQYF. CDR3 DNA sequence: TGTGCCAGCAGTTCGGGACTCCAGAAGTTCTACGAGCAGTACTTC.

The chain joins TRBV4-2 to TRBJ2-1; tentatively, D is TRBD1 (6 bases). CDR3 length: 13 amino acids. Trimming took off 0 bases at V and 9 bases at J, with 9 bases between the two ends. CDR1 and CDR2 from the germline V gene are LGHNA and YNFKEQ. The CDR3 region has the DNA TGTGCCAGCAGCCAAGATGAAGGGGGTGAGCAGTTCTTC. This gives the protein CASSQDEGGEQFF.

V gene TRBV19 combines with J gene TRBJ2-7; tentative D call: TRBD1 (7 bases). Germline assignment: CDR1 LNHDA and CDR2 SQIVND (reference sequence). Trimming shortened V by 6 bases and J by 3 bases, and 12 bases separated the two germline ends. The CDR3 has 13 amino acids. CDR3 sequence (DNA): TGTGCCAGTAGCGTGCGGGACAGCTACGAGCAGTACTTC. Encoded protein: CASSVRDSYEQYF.

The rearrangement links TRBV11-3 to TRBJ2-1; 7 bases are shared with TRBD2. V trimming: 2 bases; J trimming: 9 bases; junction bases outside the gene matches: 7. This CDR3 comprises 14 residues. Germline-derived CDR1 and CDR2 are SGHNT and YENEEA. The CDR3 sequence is CASSLREVGGEQFF. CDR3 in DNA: TGTGCCAGCAGCTTACGGGAGGTCGGTGGTGAGCAGTTCTTC.

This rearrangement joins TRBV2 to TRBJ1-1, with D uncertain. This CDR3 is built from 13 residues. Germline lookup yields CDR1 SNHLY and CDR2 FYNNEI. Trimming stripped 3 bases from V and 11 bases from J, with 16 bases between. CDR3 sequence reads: CASSDVGVPVAFF. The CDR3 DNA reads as TGTGCCAGCAGTGACGTGGGCGTCCCCGTGGCTTTCTTT.

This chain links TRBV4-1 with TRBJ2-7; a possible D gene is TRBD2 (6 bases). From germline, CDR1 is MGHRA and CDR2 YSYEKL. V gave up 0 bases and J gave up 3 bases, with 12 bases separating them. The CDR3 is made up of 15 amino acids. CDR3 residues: CASSQDEAGIYEQYF. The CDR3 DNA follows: TGCGCCAGCAGCCAAGATGAGGCGGGAATCTACGAGCAGTACTTC.

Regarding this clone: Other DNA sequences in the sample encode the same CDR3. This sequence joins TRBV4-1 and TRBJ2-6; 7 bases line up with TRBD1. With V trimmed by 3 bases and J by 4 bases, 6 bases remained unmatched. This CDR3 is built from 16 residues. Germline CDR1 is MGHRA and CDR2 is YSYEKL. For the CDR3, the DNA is TGCGCCAGCAGCCATTCAGGGGGTTCCGGGGCCAACGTCCTGACTTTC. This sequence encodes CASSHSGGSGANVLTF.

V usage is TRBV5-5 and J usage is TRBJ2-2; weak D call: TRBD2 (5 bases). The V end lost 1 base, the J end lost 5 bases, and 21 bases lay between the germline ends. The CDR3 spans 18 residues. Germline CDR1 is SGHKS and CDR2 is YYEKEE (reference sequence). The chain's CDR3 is CASSLKPLGVTWTGELFF. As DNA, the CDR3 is TGTGCCAGCAGCTTGAAACCCCTCGGGGTGACGTGGACCGGGGAGCTGTTTTTT.

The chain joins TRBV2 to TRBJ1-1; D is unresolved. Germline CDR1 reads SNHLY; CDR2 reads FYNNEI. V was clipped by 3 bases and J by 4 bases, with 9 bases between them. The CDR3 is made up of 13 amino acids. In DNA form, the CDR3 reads TGTGCCAGCAGTGAGGAGAGGCCCACTGAAGCTTTCTTT. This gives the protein CASSEERPTEAFF.

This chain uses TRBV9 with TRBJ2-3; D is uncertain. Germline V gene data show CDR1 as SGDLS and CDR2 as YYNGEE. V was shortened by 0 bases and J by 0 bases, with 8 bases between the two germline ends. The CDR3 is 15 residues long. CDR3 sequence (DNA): TGTGCCAGCAGCGTAGATTCGTTTAGCACAGATACGCAGTATTTT. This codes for CASSVDSFSTDTQYF.

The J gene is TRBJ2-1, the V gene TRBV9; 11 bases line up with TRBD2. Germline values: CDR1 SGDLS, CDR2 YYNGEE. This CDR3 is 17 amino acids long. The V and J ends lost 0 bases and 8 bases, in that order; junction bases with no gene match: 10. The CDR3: CASSVALAGGRDDEQFF. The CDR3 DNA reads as TGTGCCAGCAGCGTAGCTCTAGCGGGAGGAAGGGACGATGAGCAGTTCTTC.

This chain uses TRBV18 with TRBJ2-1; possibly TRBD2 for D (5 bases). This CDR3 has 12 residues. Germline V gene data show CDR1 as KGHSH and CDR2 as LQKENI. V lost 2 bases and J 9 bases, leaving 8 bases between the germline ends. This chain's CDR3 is CASSPLGGEQFF. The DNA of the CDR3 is TGTGCCAGCTCACCATTAGGAGGTGAGCAGTTCTTC.

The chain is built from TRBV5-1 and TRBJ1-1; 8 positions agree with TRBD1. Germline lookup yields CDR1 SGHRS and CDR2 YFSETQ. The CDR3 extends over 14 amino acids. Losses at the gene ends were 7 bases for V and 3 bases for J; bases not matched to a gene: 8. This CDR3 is CASSSGGGDTEAFF. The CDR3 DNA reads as TGCGCCAGCTCGTCAGGGGGCGGCGACACTGAAGCTTTCTTT.

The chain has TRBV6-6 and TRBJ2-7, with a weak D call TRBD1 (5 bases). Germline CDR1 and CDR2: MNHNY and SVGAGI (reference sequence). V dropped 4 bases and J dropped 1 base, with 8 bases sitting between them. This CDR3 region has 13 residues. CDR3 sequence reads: CASSSDSSYEQYF. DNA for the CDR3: TGTGCCAGCAGTTCCGACAGTTCCTACGAGCAGTACTTC.

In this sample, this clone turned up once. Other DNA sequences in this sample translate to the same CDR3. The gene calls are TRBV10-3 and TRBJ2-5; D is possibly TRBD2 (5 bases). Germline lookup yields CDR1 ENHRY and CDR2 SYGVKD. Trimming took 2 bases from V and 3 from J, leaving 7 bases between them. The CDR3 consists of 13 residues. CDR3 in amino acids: CAISERGEETQYF. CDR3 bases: TGTGCCATCAGTGAGCGGGGTGAAGAGACCCAGTACTTC.

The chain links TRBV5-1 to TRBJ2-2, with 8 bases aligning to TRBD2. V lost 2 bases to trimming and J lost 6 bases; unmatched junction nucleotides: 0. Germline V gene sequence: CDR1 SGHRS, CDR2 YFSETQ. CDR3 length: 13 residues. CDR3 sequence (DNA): TGCGCCAGCAGCTTACTAGCGGCCGGGGAGCTGTTTTTT. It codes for CASSLLAAGELFF.

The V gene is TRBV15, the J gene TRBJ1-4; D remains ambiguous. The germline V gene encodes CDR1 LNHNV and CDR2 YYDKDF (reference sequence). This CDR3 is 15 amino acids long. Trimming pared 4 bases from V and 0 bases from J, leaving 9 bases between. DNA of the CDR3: TGTGCCACCAGCATGAGCACCTCAACTAATGAAAAACTGTTTTTT. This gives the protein CATSMSTSTNEKLFF. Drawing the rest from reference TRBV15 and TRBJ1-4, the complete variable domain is DAMVIQNPRYQVTQFGKPVTLSCSQTLNHNVMYWYQQKSSQAPKLLFHYYDKDFNNEADTPDNFQSRRPNTSFCFLDIRSPGLGDTAMYLCATSMSTSTNEKLFFGSGTQLSVL.

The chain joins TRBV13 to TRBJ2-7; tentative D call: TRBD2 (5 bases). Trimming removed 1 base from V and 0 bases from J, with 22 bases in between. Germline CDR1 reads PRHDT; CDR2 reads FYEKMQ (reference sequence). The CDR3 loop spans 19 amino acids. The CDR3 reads CASSLEGLSRAESSYEQYF. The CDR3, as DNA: TGTGCCAGCAGCTTAGAAGGACTCTCGCGAGCGGAGAGCTCCTACGAGCAGTACTTC.